The clone carrying this T cell receptor (beta chain) occurred a few times. The antigen remains unidentified. This specimen belongs to a study of T cells after yellow fever vaccination. As TCR cDNA was made by 5'RACE template switching, a universal primer site and UMIs were added. TCRdb called the 5' RACE reads again in MiXCR, with one record for every CDR3 protein. The sample carries some 300,000 distinct CDR3 sequences, roughly 8.7% recorded once. Trimming shortened V by 0 bases and J by 2 bases, and 9 bases separated the two germline ends. Germline-derived CDR1 and CDR2 are SGHRS and YFSETQ. This CDR3 comprises 14 residues. Study-level results: A large majority of primary-vaccination clones showed up again after the booster (roughly 96% CD4, about 90% CD8). The presence of abundant clonotypes contaminating from the bulk population was possible in FACS-sorted repertoires.

This specimen was CD4+ T cells sorted from PBMCs, taken 5 days after the yellow fever booster vaccination. The chain joins TRBV5-1 to TRBJ2-7, with D possibly matching TRBD2 (5 bases). This clonotype was sampled from a man aged 18 to 30 who received the YFV17D yellow fever vaccine. CDR3 DNA sequence: TGCGCCAGCAGCTTGGCCCGAGGGACCTACGAGCAGTACTTC. Its translation: CASSLARGTYEQYF.